These 29 T cell receptor beta chains originate from one sample sequenced in a study of response to subunit inactivated influenza vaccine. TCRdb analysed the RT-PCR reads with MiXCR anew, one entry per CDR3 protein. This table has about 700,000 distinct CDR3 sequences, approximately 14% appearing once. Sequencing used PBMCs from blood, obtained 14 days before vaccination. The source is a man aged 45 to 65 who received an inactivated influenza vaccine.

The V and J genes are TRBV2 and TRBJ1-2; TRBD1 aligns across 10 bases. Trimming took 6 bases from V and 4 from J; bases not matched to a gene: 11. The CDR3 has 16 residues. The germline V gene has CDR1 SNHLY and CDR2 FYNNEI. CDR3 DNA: TGTGCCAGCAGCTTTGGACAGGGGGATGCGGGCTATGGCTACACCTTC. It specifies CASSFGQGDAGYGYTF.

This clonotype showed up many times. This chain uses TRBV12-3 or TRBV12-4 with TRBJ2-7; D might be TRBD2 (6 bases). The CDR3 covers 14 residues. V lost 6 bases, J lost 4 bases, and 16 bases lay in between. As DNA, the CDR3 is TGTGCCAGCAGAAGGTTGGGGGGAAGATACGAGCAGTACTTC. This gives the protein CASRRLGGRYEQYF.

The chain has TRBV4-3 and TRBJ2-7; D possibly matches TRBD1 or TRBD2 (5 bases each). The CDR3 consists of 16 residues. V was trimmed by 1 base and J by 0 bases, leaving 13 bases between them. CDR1 LGHNA and CDR2 YSLEER come from the germline V gene. The CDR3 loop reads CASSQGSAGSSYEQYF. DNA of the CDR3: TGCGCCAGCAGCCAAGGGTCCGCAGGGAGCTCCTACGAGCAGTACTTC.

In this sample, this clonotype turned up many times. This chain links TRBV6-1 with TRBJ1-6, with 7 bases aligning to TRBD1. Germline trimming cut 6 bases from V and 5 bases from J; bases unmatched to any gene: 10. CDR3 length: 16 residues. Germline-derived CDR1 and CDR2 are MNHNS and SASEGT. CDR3 in amino acids: CASRRPGQPHNSPLHF. In DNA form, the CDR3 reads TGTGCCAGCAGAAGACCGGGACAGCCTCATAATTCACCCCTCCACTTT.

The gene calls are TRBV4-3 and TRBJ2-1; D not resolved. Germline values: CDR1 LGHNA, CDR2 YSLEER. The V end was cut by 0 bases, the J end by 11 bases, with 8 bases between. The CDR3 is 12 amino acids. The CDR3 DNA follows: TGCGCCAGCAGCCAAGATCGGGTGAAGCAGTTCTTC. Amino acid sequence: CASSQDRVKQFF.

The V gene is TRBV5-1, the J gene TRBJ2-1, with TRBD1 matching over 7 bases. V shed 0 bases, J shed 0 bases, and the junction held 12 bases outside the gene matches. The CDR3 sequence is 19 residues long. CDR1 SGHRS and CDR2 YFSETQ come from the germline V gene. The CDR3 sequence is CASSLEAGGFISSYNEQFF. The DNA of the CDR3 is TGCGCCAGCAGCTTGGAGGCAGGGGGTTTTATCAGCTCCTACAATGAGCAGTTCTTC.

This clonotype occurred many times. The rearrangement links TRBV5-1 to TRBJ1-4, with a tentative D call TRBD1 (5 bases). The CDR3 extends over 15 amino acids. Trimming stripped 4 bases from V and 6 bases from J, with 16 bases between. Germline V gene sequence: CDR1 SGHRS, CDR2 YFSETQ. The CDR3 reads CASSIGGDLHEKLFF. Written as DNA, the CDR3 is TGCGCCAGCAGCATTGGAGGGGACCTCCATGAAAAACTGTTTTTT.

Only a few counts were recorded for this clonotype. V gene TRBV5-4 combines with J gene TRBJ1-2, with 9 positions matching TRBD1. This CDR3 has 16 residues. Germline trimming cut 2 bases from V and 5 bases from J; bases unmatched to any gene: 10. Germline loops: CDR1 SGHNT, CDR2 YYREEE (reference sequence). CDR3 coding DNA: TGTGCCAGCAGCTTTGGGACAGGGCAGACGAAATATGGCTACACCTTC. This codes for CASSFGTGQTKYGYTF.

The rearrangement uses TRBV14 and TRBJ2-5; 8 bases align to TRBD2. Germline CDR1 is SGHDN and CDR2 is FVKESK. The V segment lost 2 bases and the J segment 3 bases; nucleotides outside the gene matches: 5. The CDR3 consists of 15 residues. The CDR3 DNA reads TGTGCCAGCAGCCAATTGCCGGGACTAGAAGAGACCCAGTACTTC. It codes for CASSQLPGLEETQYF.

V and J are TRBV11-2 and TRBJ2-2, with 12 bases lining up with TRBD2. The CDR3 is made up of 17 amino acids. CDR1 is SGHAT, CDR2 FQNNGV, per germline. The trim removed 1 base at V and 3 bases at J, leaving 3 bases unmatched. The CDR3 nucleotides read TGTGCCAGCAGCTTAGGACTAGCGGGGGTCGACACCGGGGAGCTGTTTTTT. Translating it yields CASSLGLAGVDTGELFF.

This clonotype was seen a handful of times. The chain couples TRBV6-1 to TRBJ1-1; unclear D gene. Trimming pared 6 bases from V and 8 bases from J, leaving 31 bases between. The CDR3 extends over 18 amino acids. Germline CDR1 and CDR2: MNHNS and SASEGT. The DNA for the CDR3 is TGTGCCAGCAGCCCCGCTGGAAGAGTGTTAAGTAGCAGTTTCGAAGCTTTCTTT. Its protein is CASSPAGRVLSSSFEAFF.

This clonotype was counted between two and nine times. The chain employs TRBV10-3 and TRBJ1-2; 9 positions match TRBD1. Germline V gene lookup returns CDR1 ENHRY and CDR2 SYGVKD. Trimming removed 6 bases from V and 2 bases from J; junction bases left unmatched: 7. The CDR3 has 15 residues. The CDR3 spells CAIRTTGGENYGYTF. CDR3 DNA: TGTGCCATCAGGACAACAGGGGGCGAAAACTATGGCTACACCTTC.

The V gene is TRBV30, the J gene TRBJ2-7, with D perhaps TRBD1 (5 bases). V lost 5 bases, J lost 3 bases, and 8 bases lay in between. Germline V lookup: CDR1 GTSNPN, CDR2 SVGIG (reference sequence). The CDR3 has 11 amino acids. CDR3 loop: CAWDSLYEQYF. In DNA form, the CDR3 reads TGTGCCTGGGACAGCCTCTACGAGCAGTACTTC.

This clonotype was seen ten or more times. The chain employs TRBV24-1 and TRBJ2-2, with no clear D. CDR3 length equals 13 residues. CDR1 is KGHDR and CDR2 is SFDVKD in the germline V gene. Trimming removed 8 bases at V and 1 base at J, with 7 bases between. CDR3 DNA: TGTGCCACCAAAAGGGAGAACACCGGGGAGCTGTTTTTT. It is translated as CATKRENTGELFF.

This clonotype showed up many times. The chain joins TRBV7-9 to TRBJ1-1; D is perhaps TRBD1 (5 bases). CDR1 is SEHNR and CDR2 is FQNEAQ in the germline V gene (reference sequence). There are 13 residues in the CDR3. Trimming cost V 1 base and J 9 bases, with 12 bases left between them. The chain's CDR3 is CASSLGGAPKAFF. The CDR3, as DNA: TGTGCCAGCAGCTTAGGAGGGGCGCCGAAAGCTTTCTTT. The entire variable domain, with the rest obtained from reference TRBV7-9 and TRBJ1-1, is as follows: DTGVSQNPRHKITKRGQNVTFRCDPISEHNRLYWYRQTLGQGPEFLTYFQNEAQLEKSRLLSDRFSAERPKGSFSTLEIQRTEQGDSAMYLCASSLGGAPKAFFGQGTRLTVV.

This clonotype was seen ten or more times. This sequence joins TRBV6-5 and TRBJ2-3; 8 bases agree with TRBD2. Losses at the gene ends were 4 bases for V and 2 bases for J; bases not matched to a gene: 8. The CDR3 has 16 residues. Germline V lookup: CDR1 MNHEY, CDR2 SVGAGI. The chain's CDR3 is CASSSITSGLTDTQYF. Written as DNA, the CDR3 is TGTGCCAGCAGTTCGATCACTAGCGGACTCACAGATACGCAGTATTTT.

This clonotype was recorded a few times. The chain carries TRBV20-1 and TRBJ2-1; the match to TRBD2 covers 12 bases. The CDR3 covers 14 residues. The germline V gene has CDR1 DFQATT and CDR2 SNEGSKA (reference sequence). V was pared by 6 bases and J by 10 bases, with 10 bases of the junction left unmatched. CDR3 coding DNA: TGCAGTGCGCATCTAGCGGGGGGGCTAAGGGAGCAGTTCTTC. Translation gives CSAHLAGGLREQFF.

Only a few counts were recorded for this clonotype. The chain has TRBV5-1 and TRBJ2-3; D is undetermined. The CDR3 extends over 13 amino acids. The V end was cut by 0 bases, the J end by 3 bases, with 5 bases between. Per the germline V gene, CDR1 is SGHRS and CDR2 is YFSETQ. CDR3 DNA sequence: TGCGCCAGCAGCTTGGTCCTAACAGATACGCAGTATTTT. This gives the protein CASSLVLTDTQYF.

The chain joins TRBV6-1 to TRBJ2-6, with D perhaps matching TRBD2 (5 bases). CDR1 is MNHNS and CDR2 is SASEGT in the germline V gene. The CDR3 totals 16 residues. V dropped 4 bases and J dropped 0 bases, with 10 bases sitting between them. In DNA, the CDR3 is TGTGCCAGCAGTGTACACCTAGCCTCTGGGGCCAACGTCCTGACTTTC. Protein sequence: CASSVHLASGANVLTF.

This clonotype was seen more than once but under ten times. This sequence joins TRBV28 and TRBJ2-5; D possibly corresponds to TRBD2 (6 bases). V was clipped by 5 bases and J by 1 base, with 20 bases between them. The CDR3 extends over 17 amino acids. The germline V gene encodes CDR1 MDHEN and CDR2 SYDVKM. The CDR3 bases are TGTGCCAGCAGTCCCAACTTCTTAATGGGGGGCCAAGAGACCCAGTACTTC. It translates to CASSPNFLMGGQETQYF.

This clonotype was found many times. The J gene is TRBJ1-2, the V gene TRBV6-2 or TRBV6-3; D not resolved. The CDR3 extends over 12 amino acids. The germline gives CDR1 MNHEY, CDR2 SVGEGT. V was cut by 2 bases and J by 8 bases, with 9 bases left in between. The CDR3 nucleotides read TGTGCCAGCAGTTACCCATTGGGCGGCTACACCTTC. This gives the protein CASSYPLGGYTF.

The V and J genes are TRBV7-2 and TRBJ1-6; D is perhaps TRBD1 (6 bases). V was pared by 5 bases and J by 9 bases, with 20 bases between. This CDR3 spans 16 amino acids. Germline CDR1 reads SGHTA; CDR2 reads FQGNSA. In nucleotides, the CDR3 is TGTGCCAGCAGCCTAAGGACCAGAGGGGGATCTTCACCCCTCCACTTT. This codes for CASSLRTRGGSSPLHF.

The chain couples TRBV29-1 to TRBJ2-5; D is ambiguous. This CDR3 has 13 amino acids. Germline V gene lookup returns CDR1 SQVTM and CDR2 ANQGSEA. V lost 1 base, J lost 1 base, and 7 bases lay in between. The CDR3 bases are TGCAGCGTTGAAGGTAACCGCCAAGAGACCCAGTACTTC. Protein: CSVEGNRQETQYF.

The chain links TRBV20-1 to TRBJ1-6, with 9 bases lining up with TRBD1. The V gene's germline CDR1 is DFQATT and CDR2 SNEGSKA (reference sequence). The ends lost 5 bases at V and 7 bases at J; junction bases unmatched: 6. The CDR3 has 14 amino acids. DNA of the CDR3: TGCAGTGCTCGAACCGGGACAGGGAATTCACCCCTCCACTTT. Translating gives CSARTGTGNSPLHF.

This clonotype was detected only a few times. V gene TRBV20-1 combines with J gene TRBJ2-1; 14 nucleotides line up with TRBD2. V shed 2 bases, J shed 9 bases, and the junction held 15 bases outside the gene matches. Per germline, CDR1 DFQATT and CDR2 SNEGSKA (reference sequence). This CDR3 is built from 18 residues. CDR3: CSARRRRLAGGPAGEQFF. The CDR3 nucleotides read TGCAGTGCTAGACGTAGACGACTAGCGGGAGGGCCGGCGGGTGAGCAGTTCTTC.

The chain joins TRBV12-3 or TRBV12-4 to TRBJ2-3; TRBD1 might be the D (6 bases). The V end was cut by 10 bases, the J end by 2 bases, with 16 bases between. The length of the CDR3 is 14 residues. The CDR3 coding sequence is TGTGCCACCCGCCCGACAGGAAACACAGATACGCAGTATTTT. Encoded protein: CATRPTGNTDTQYF.

The chain combines TRBV24-1 with TRBJ2-1; 10 nucleotides match TRBD2. The CDR3 loop spans 16 amino acids. The J segment lost 8 bases and the V segment lost 3 bases, leaving 9 bases of the junction unmatched. Germline V gene lookup returns CDR1 KGHDR and CDR2 SFDVKD. The CDR3 protein is CATSDMEASGSHEQFF. The CDR3 bases are TGTGCCACCAGTGATATGGAGGCTAGCGGGAGTCATGAGCAGTTCTTC.

This clonotype occurred a few times. The rearrangement uses TRBV5-1 and TRBJ1-1, with D unclear. Germline lookup yields CDR1 SGHRS and CDR2 YFSETQ. This CDR3 spans 15 amino acids. V was shortened by 0 bases and J by 2 bases, with 11 bases between the two germline ends. Here the CDR3 reads CASSLVVGANTEAFF. The CDR3 DNA follows: TGCGCCAGCAGCTTGGTTGTAGGAGCAAACACTGAAGCTTTCTTT.

The rearrangement uses TRBV20-1 and TRBJ2-7; 7 nucleotides match TRBD1. The V gene end was trimmed by 1 base and the J gene end by 3 bases; junction bases not matched to a gene: 9. There are 15 residues in the CDR3. Germline CDR1 is DFQATT and CDR2 is SNEGSKA (reference sequence). The CDR3 bases are TGCAGTGCTAGAGGTAGGGGGCAGGGATTCTACGAGCAGTACTTC. It is translated as CSARGRGQGFYEQYF.